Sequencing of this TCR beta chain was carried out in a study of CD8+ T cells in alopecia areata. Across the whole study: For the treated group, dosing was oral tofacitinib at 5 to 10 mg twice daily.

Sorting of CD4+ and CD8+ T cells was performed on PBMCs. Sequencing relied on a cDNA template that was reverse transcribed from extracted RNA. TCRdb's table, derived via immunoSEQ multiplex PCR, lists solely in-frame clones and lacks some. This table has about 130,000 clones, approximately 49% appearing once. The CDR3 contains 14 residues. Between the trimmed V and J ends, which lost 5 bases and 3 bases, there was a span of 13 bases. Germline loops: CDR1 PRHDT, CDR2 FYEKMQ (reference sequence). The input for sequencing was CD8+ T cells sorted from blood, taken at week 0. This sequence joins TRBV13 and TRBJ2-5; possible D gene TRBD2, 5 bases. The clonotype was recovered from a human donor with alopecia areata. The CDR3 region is CASSPPAAEETQYF. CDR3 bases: TGTGCCAGCAGCCCACCAGCGGCGGAAGAGACCCAGTACTTC.